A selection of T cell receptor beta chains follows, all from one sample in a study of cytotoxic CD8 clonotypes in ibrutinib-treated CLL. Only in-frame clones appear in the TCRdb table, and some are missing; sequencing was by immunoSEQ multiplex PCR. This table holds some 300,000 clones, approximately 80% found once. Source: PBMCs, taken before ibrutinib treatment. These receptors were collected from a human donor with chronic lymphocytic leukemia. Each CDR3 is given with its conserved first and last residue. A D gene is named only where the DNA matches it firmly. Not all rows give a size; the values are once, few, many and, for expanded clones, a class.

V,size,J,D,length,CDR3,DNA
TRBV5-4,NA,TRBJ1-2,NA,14,CASSLGQANYGYTF,TGTGCCAGCAGCTTGGGTCAAGCTAACTATGGCTACACCTTC
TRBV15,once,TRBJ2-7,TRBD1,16,CATSRDFRQGAYEQYF,TGTGCCACCAGCAGAGATTTTCGTCAGGGGGCTTACGAGCAGTACTTC
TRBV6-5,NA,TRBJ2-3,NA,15,CASSYISIVSDTQYF,TGTGCCAGCAGTTACATTAGCATAGTTTCAGATACGCAGTATTTT
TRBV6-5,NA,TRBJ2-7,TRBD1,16,CASRYNRDRGLYEQYF,TGTGCCAGCAGGTACAACCGGGACAGGGGACTCTACGAGCAGTACTTC
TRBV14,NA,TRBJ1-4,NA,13,CASSQADRPPRFF,TGTGCCAGCAGCCAAGCGGATCGCCCTCCTCGGTTTTTT
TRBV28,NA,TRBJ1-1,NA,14,CASSSRPMNTEAFF,TGTGCCAGCAGTTCCCGACCGATGAACACTGAAGCTTTCTTT
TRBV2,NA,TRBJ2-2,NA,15,CASSGERLSTGELFF,TGTGCCAGCAGTGGGGAAAGGCTTAGCACCGGGGAGCTGTTTTTT
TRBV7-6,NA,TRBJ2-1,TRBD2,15,CASSPGLAEYNEQFF,TGTGCCAGCAGCCCGGGACTAGCGGAGTACAATGAGCAGTTCTTC
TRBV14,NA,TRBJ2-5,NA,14,CASSGPLVQETQYF,TGTGCCAGCAGTGGGCCGCTAGTACAAGAGACCCAGTACTTC
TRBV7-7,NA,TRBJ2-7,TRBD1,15,CASSLGAGGIYEQYF,TGTGCCAGCAGCTTAGGGGCAGGGGGAATCTACGAGCAGTACTTC
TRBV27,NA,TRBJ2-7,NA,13,CASSGRDFPAWNF,TGTGCCAGCAGTGGGCGGGACTTCCCGGCATGGAACTTC
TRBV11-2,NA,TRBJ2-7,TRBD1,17,CASSNRRQGTALYEQYF,TGTGCCAGCAGCAACCGCAGACAGGGGACTGCGCTCTACGAGCAGTACTTC
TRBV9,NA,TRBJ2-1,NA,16,CASSVGTPFSYNEQFF,TGTGCCAGCAGCGTAGGGACACCCTTCTCCTACAATGAGCAGTTCTTC
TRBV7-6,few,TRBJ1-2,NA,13,CASSLAGDYGYTF,TGTGCCAGCAGCTTAGCGGGGGACTATGGCTACACCTTC
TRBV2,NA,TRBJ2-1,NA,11,CASSSINEQFF,TGTGCCAGCAGTTCTATCAATGAGCAGTTCTTC
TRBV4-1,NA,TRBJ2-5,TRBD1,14,CASSQGDRQETQYF,TGCGCCAGCAGCCAAGGGGACAGGCAAGAGACCCAGTACTTC
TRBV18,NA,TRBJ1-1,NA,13,CASSLQGGTEAFF,TGTGCCAGCTCACTCCAGGGTGGCACTGAAGCTTTCTTT
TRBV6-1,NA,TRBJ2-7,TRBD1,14,CASRAGTGGYEQYF,TGTGCCAGCAGAGCCGGGACAGGGGGTTACGAGCAGTACTTC
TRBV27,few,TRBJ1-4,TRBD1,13,CASRRGREEKLFF,TGTGCCAGCCGAAGGGGGCGCGAGGAAAAACTGTTTTTT
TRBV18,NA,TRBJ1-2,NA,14,CASSPSGGADGYTF,TGTGCCAGCTCACCTTCTGGGGGGGCCGATGGCTACACCTTC
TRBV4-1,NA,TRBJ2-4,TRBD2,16,CASSQGSSGSQNIQYF,TGCGCCAGCAGCCAAGGATCTAGCGGGAGCCAAAACATTCAGTACTTC
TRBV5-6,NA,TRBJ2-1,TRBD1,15,CASSSDRSPYNEQFF,TGTGCCAGCAGCTCGGACAGGTCGCCCTACAATGAGCAGTTCTTC
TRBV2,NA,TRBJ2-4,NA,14,CASGLEGDSTIQYF,TGTGCCAGCGGTCTTGAGGGGGATAGTACCATTCAGTACTTC
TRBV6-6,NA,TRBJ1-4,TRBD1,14,CASSRTGDNEKLFF,TGTGCCAGCAGTAGGACAGGGGATAATGAAAAACTGTTTTTT
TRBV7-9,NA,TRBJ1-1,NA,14,CASSLVSRDTEAFF,TGTGCCAGCAGCTTAGTAAGCAGGGACACTGAAGCTTTCTTT
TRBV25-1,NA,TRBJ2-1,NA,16,CASSEFSLLRYNEQFF,TGTGCCAGCAGTGAATTCTCGCTCCTCCGGTACAATGAGCAGTTCTTC
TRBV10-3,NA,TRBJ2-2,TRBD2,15,CAISPSGGSTGELFF,TGTGCCATCAGTCCCTCGGGGGGAAGCACCGGGGAGCTGTTTTTT
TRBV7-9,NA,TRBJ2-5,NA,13,CASSLDLEETQYF,TGTGCCAGCAGCTTAGACCTAGAAGAGACCCAGTACTTC
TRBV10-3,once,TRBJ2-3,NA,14,CAIRLALGTDTQYF,TGTGCCATCAGGCTGGCATTGGGCACAGATACGCAGTATTTT
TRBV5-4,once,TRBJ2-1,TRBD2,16,CASSLGTSFLVGEQFF,TGTGCCAGCAGCTTGGGGACTAGCTTCCTGGTGGGTGAGCAGTTCTTC
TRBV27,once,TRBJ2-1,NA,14,CASSLRGFYNEQFF,TGTGCCAGCAGCCTCCGGGGCTTCTACAATGAGCAGTTCTTC
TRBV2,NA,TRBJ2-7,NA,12,CATSDRYDEQYF,TGTGCCACCTCCGACAGGTACGACGAGCAGTACTTC